A selection of T cell receptor beta chains follows, all from one sample in a study of cytomegalovirus exposure and HLA in healthy donors. This table comes from immunoSEQ multiplex PCR, and its TCRdb copy is limited to in-frame clones, with some not included. In the table there are 120,000 to 150,000 clones, 80% of which are singletons. The sequencing sample was made of PBMCs. These receptors originate from a female donor in good health and CMV-seronegative. CDR3s include the opening cysteine and the closing phenylalanine or tryptophan. The order of the fields is V gene, CDR3 length, J gene, CDR3 protein.

TRBV9	15	TRBJ2-2	CASSVGGHHTGELFF
TRBV28	15	TRBJ2-3	CATQRENLITDTQYF
TRBV6-6	13	TRBJ1-4	CATGQTDYEKLFF
TRBV7-9	14	TRBJ1-2	CASRTQTGEGGYTF
TRBV7-2	16	TRBJ2-5	CASSLAYPGVQETQYF
TRBV6-1	14	TRBJ2-1	CAARRGKSYNEQFF
TRBV27	15	TRBJ2-1	CASSPPWRESHEQFF
TRBV29-1	13	TRBJ2-7	CSAAGTATYEQYF
TRBV7-9	18	TRBJ1-4	CASSTDLFTGGFNEKLFF
TRBV28	12	TRBJ2-5	CASRTGEETQYF
TRBV10-3	15	TRBJ2-1	CAISDTGRGYNEQFF
TRBV7-9	15	TRBJ1-4	CASSSLDRAREKLFF
TRBV29-1	16	TRBJ2-7	CSVEDRGTGAFYEQYF
TRBV14	12	TRBJ1-2	CASSPQGDGYTF
TRBV5-1	14	TRBJ2-7	CASSSTSGMDEQYF
TRBV19	15	TRBJ2-7	CASSIEGQGAYEQYF
TRBV5-1	15	TRBJ1-1	CASTSASVVNTEAFF
TRBV28	11	TRBJ1-1	CASSGPTEAFF
TRBV27	16	TRBJ1-2	CASSFLPSRGRWGYTF
TRBV5-1	15	TRBJ2-7	CASSLSAAESYEQYF
TRBV6-1	14	TRBJ1-1	CASKREVMNTEAFF
TRBV2	17	TRBJ2-3	CASSGTLAGGGTDTQYF
TRBV27	14	TRBJ2-1	CASSRDSSYNEQFF
TRBV7-6	11	TRBJ2-5	CASSPKETQYF
TRBV6-5	13	TRBJ2-7	CASRATGVYEQYF
TRBV14	15	TRBJ1-1	CASTSGGLTDTEAFF
TRBV5-6	16	TRBJ1-2	CASSSLGQVINYGYTF
TRBV28	15	TRBJ1-5	CASGTGAYSNQPQHF
TRBV2	14	TRBJ2-7	CATKTGQGIHEQYF
TRBV28	13	TRBJ1-3	CASSLAGGNTIYF
TRBV4-1	18	TRBJ2-7	CASSQDYRGGSFTYEQYF
TRBV4-2	13	TRBJ2-7	CASSQDPGNEQYF
TRBV28	13	TRBJ1-4	CASSPGVEAKLFF
TRBV25-1	16	TRBJ1-4	CASSELGQGSREKLFF
TRBV5-4	17	TRBJ2-5	CASSLAEGTSGLETQYF
TRBV6-5	13	TRBJ1-4	CASSSRVGEKLFF
TRBV29-1	13	TRBJ1-4	CSVGSLGNEKLFF
TRBV18	16	TRBJ1-1	CASSYRGRVMNTEAFF
TRBV7-2	14	TRBJ2-1	CASSSTTSYNEQFF
TRBV9	14	TRBJ2-7	CASSPGTEHYEQYF
TRBV6-4	14	TRBJ1-2	CASARTGTNYGYTF
TRBV5-6	15	TRBJ2-3	CASNTRQGPTDTQYF